The 28 T cell receptor beta chains below come from one sample, sequenced in a study of shared clonotypes between healthy human individuals. Method: immunoSEQ multiplex PCR; TCRdb's copy keeps in-frame clones and lacks some. The data hold some 1 million clones, with about three quarters observed a single time. Sequencing was performed on memory CD4+ T cells sorted from blood. Subset described: CD45RA-negative fraction. These receptor sequences come from a man aged 18 to 35 in good health.

This chain joins TRBV28 and TRBJ1-1; perhaps TRBD1 as D (5 bases). The germline V gene has CDR1 MDHEN and CDR2 SYDVKM. Trimming removed 6 bases at V and 3 bases at J, with 11 bases between. The CDR3 extends over 13 amino acids. The CDR3 DNA sequence: TGTGCCAGCAGCGGAGGGGTGTACACTGAAGCTTTCTTT. Protein product: CASSGGVYTEAFF. Full variable domain (outside the CDR3, taken from reference TRBV28 and TRBJ1-1): DVKVTQSSRYLVKRTGEKVFLECVQDMDHENMFWYRQDPGLGLRLIYFSYDVKMKEKGDIPEGYSVSREKKERFSLILESASTNQTSMYLCASSGGVYTEAFFGQGTRLTVV.

CDR3 region: CASSSGTARTEAFF. The CDR3 DNA follows: TGTGCCAGCAGCTCTGGGACAGCGAGGACTGAAGCTTTCTTT. J is TRBJ1-1 and V is TRBV6-6; TRBD1 agrees at 7 bases. The CDR3 is 14 residues long. Trimming removed 6 bases from V and 5 bases from J; junction bases left unmatched: 9. The germline V gene encodes CDR1 MNHNY and CDR2 SVGAGI (reference sequence).

The CDR3 protein is CAWTQRSSYNSPLHF. CDR3 nucleotides: TGTGCCTGGACCCAGCGGAGCTCCTATAATTCACCCCTCCACTTT. V usage is TRBV30 and J usage is TRBJ1-6; D not certain. Trimming stripped 4 bases from V and 0 bases from J, with 10 bases between. Germline CDR1 reads GTSNPN; CDR2 reads SVGIG (reference sequence). The length of the CDR3 is 15 residues.

The rearrangement links TRBV21-1 to TRBJ2-7; TRBD1 reflects the table's D call only, with no check against the DNA. TRBV21-1 is tagged as a pseudogene. This CDR3 spans 14 amino acids. The CDR3 loop is CASSSFSDSYEQYF. CDR3 sequence (DNA): TGTGCCAGCAGCAGTTTCAGTGATTCCTACGAGCAGTACTTC.

The table lists this clone with a few counts. The chain recombines TRBV7-2 with TRBJ2-1; unclear D gene. Germline V gene sequence: CDR1 SGHTA, CDR2 FQGNSA. There are 13 residues in the CDR3. Trimming left V 1 base short and J 9 bases short, with 10 bases between. Here the CDR3 reads CASSLGFAGEQFF. The CDR3 DNA reads TGTGCCAGCAGCTTAGGTTTTGCTGGTGAGCAGTTCTTC.

The CDR3 region has the DNA TGTGCCAGCAGCGGTGCTCTAGGGACCCACGAGCAGTACTTC. Its translation: CASSGALGTHEQYF. The chain couples TRBV5-4 to TRBJ2-7, with D perhaps being TRBD1 or TRBD2 (5 bases each). Trimming took off 4 bases at V and 5 bases at J, with 16 bases between the two ends. Germline V gene sequence: CDR1 SGHNT, CDR2 YYREEE (reference sequence). The CDR3 is made up of 14 amino acids.

This clone has a single count. Other DNA sequences within the sample encode an identical CDR3. This chain links TRBV5-6 with TRBJ1-5; weak D call: TRBD1 (5 bases). This CDR3 is 15 amino acids long. Germline CDR1 is SGHDT and CDR2 is YYEEEE. V lost 1 base to trimming and J lost 4 bases, with 12 bases between them. CDR3 DNA sequence: TGTGCCAGCAGCTTGAGGCAGGGCGCAAATCAGCCCCAGCATTTT. Its translation: CASSLRQGANQPQHF.

This chain links TRBV6-5 with TRBJ2-3; 10 nucleotides align to TRBD2. J gave up 4 bases and V 2 bases, and 3 bases lay outside the gene matches. Germline assignment: CDR1 MNHEY and CDR2 SVGAGI. The CDR3 spans 15 residues. Here the CDR3 DNA reads TGTGCCAGCAGTTACGCGCTAGCGGGGGCAGATACGCAGTATTTT. This sequence encodes CASSYALAGADTQYF.

V usage is TRBV18 and J usage is TRBJ2-3; D gene uncertain. CDR1 and CDR2 (germline): KGHSH, LQKENI. V was clipped by 8 bases and J by 1 base, with 7 bases between them. The CDR3 has 12 residues. The CDR3: CASGSGTDTQYF. CDR3 DNA: TGTGCCAGCGGAAGCGGCACAGATACGCAGTATTTT.

This chain connects TRBV30 to TRBJ2-3; weak D call: TRBD2 (6 bases). The CDR3 runs to 13 residues. The germline gives CDR1 GTSNPN, CDR2 SVGIG (reference sequence). The V gene lost 5 bases and the J gene lost 6 bases, with 15 bases spanning the gap. Written as DNA, the CDR3 is TGTGCCTGGGGGAGGCGGGAAGGGGATACGCAGTATTTT. Its translation is CAWGRREGDTQYF.

J is TRBJ2-3 and V is TRBV5-1; D might be TRBD2 (7 bases). CDR1 SGHRS and CDR2 YFSETQ come from the germline V gene. The V gene lost 0 bases and the J gene lost 3 bases, with 17 bases spanning the gap. The CDR3 totals 17 residues. Here the CDR3 DNA reads TGCGCCAGCAGCTTGGCCCCGGGGGGCAAGGGGACAGATACGCAGTATTTT. Its translation is CASSLAPGGKGTDTQYF.

This rearrangement joins TRBV30 to TRBJ1-1, with D possibly being TRBD1 (6 bases). CDR3 length: 12 amino acids. V was clipped by 3 bases and J by 5 bases, with 10 bases between them. The germline CDR1 and CDR2 sequences are GTSNPN and SVGIG (reference sequence). CDR3 sequence (DNA): TGTGCCTGGAGGGCAGGGGTTACTGAAGCTTTCTTT. Protein product: CAWRAGVTEAFF.

This rearrangement joins TRBV12-2 to TRBJ2-5; TRBD1 is the table's D call and was not checked against the DNA. TRBV12-2 is recorded as a pseudogene. The CDR3 is 15 amino acids. This chain's CDR3 is CASRLAGAVQETQYF. CDR3 in DNA: TGTGCAAGTCGCTTAGCGGGGGCCGTCCAAGAGACCCAGTACTTC.

This chain uses TRBV5-5 with TRBJ2-1; 10 bases fit TRBD1. The CDR3 loop spans 15 amino acids. Germline assignment: CDR1 SGHKS and CDR2 YYEKEE (reference sequence). Trimming removed 0 bases from V and 9 bases from J; junction bases left unmatched: 6. DNA for the CDR3: TGTGCCAGCAGCTTGGTCGGGACAGGGGATAGTGAGCAGTTCTTC. Translating it yields CASSLVGTGDSEQFF.

V and J are TRBV9 and TRBJ2-1; D remains unclear. CDR1 is SGDLS, CDR2 YYNGEE, per germline. Trimming removed 4 bases from V and 5 bases from J, with 16 bases in between. The CDR3 covers 15 residues. The CDR3 here is CASSPRAKEHNEQFF. DNA of the CDR3: TGTGCCAGCAGCCCCCGGGCAAAAGAGCACAATGAGCAGTTCTTC.

The V and J genes are TRBV5-6 and TRBJ2-5; D is possibly TRBD1 or TRBD2 (6 bases each). The CDR3 has 16 amino acids. The V gene's germline CDR1 is SGHDT and CDR2 YYEEEE. V shed 4 bases and J shed 2 bases, with 18 bases lying between them. CDR3 sequence (DNA): TGTGCCAGCAGCCTCCGAAGGTCGGGGGCTCAAGAGACCCAGTACTTC. Translating it yields CASSLRRSGAQETQYF.

This chain connects TRBV7-9 to TRBJ2-3; either TRBD1 or TRBD2 may fit D (6 bases each). Trimming stripped 5 bases from V and 7 bases from J, with 16 bases between. The V gene's germline CDR1 is SEHNR and CDR2 FQNEAQ (reference sequence). The CDR3 runs 14 residues. CDR3 in amino acids: CASSPGGWDNTQYF. CDR3 sequence (DNA): TGTGCCAGCAGCCCCGGGGGTTGGGACAATACGCAGTATTTT. Complete variable domain (other parts from reference TRBV7-9 and TRBJ2-3): DTGVSQNPRHKITKRGQNVTFRCDPISEHNRLYWYRQTLGQGPEFLTYFQNEAQLEKSRLLSDRFSAERPKGSFSTLEIQRTEQGDSAMYLCASSPGGWDNTQYFGPGTRLTVL.

V usage is TRBV30 and J usage is TRBJ2-2, with a possible D match to TRBD1 (5 bases). There are 13 residues in the CDR3. V was trimmed by 3 bases and J by 7 bases, leaving 12 bases between them. Germline V gene sequence: CDR1 GTSNPN, CDR2 SVGIG (reference sequence). The CDR3 loop is CAWRGVNDGELFF. CDR3 coding DNA: TGTGCCTGGAGAGGGGTGAACGACGGGGAGCTGTTTTTT.

The chain uses TRBV19 and TRBJ1-1; perhaps TRBD1 as D (5 bases). The germline CDR1 and CDR2 sequences are LNHDA and SQIVND (reference sequence). The V gene lost 7 bases and the J gene lost 0 bases, with 9 bases spanning the gap. The CDR3 extends over 13 amino acids. The CDR3, as DNA: TGTGCCAGTACCTGGGGGTTGAACACTGAAGCTTTCTTT. This sequence encodes CASTWGLNTEAFF.

The chain employs TRBV28 and TRBJ2-7; D not resolved. CDR1 is MDHEN and CDR2 is SYDVKM in the germline V gene. Trimming stripped 6 bases from V and 0 bases from J, with 15 bases between. This CDR3 region has 15 residues. This chain's CDR3 is CASSSGGRTSYEQYF. The CDR3 DNA reads TGTGCCAGCAGCTCAGGCGGCAGGACCTCCTACGAGCAGTACTTC.

This rearrangement joins TRBV10-2 to TRBJ2-6; 8 positions agree with TRBD1. With 5 bases clipped from V and 3 bases from J, the junction kept 3 bases outside the gene matches. The CDR3 is 15 residues long. Germline V CDR1 and CDR2: WSHSY, SAAADI. The CDR3: CASSLQGGGANVLTF. As DNA, the CDR3 is TGCGCCAGCAGTTTACAGGGGGGTGGGGCCAACGTCCTGACTTTC.

A few counts support this clone. The chain has TRBV10-1 and TRBJ2-2; D might be TRBD1 or TRBD2, each matching 5 bases. The germline V gene has CDR1 WNHNN and CDR2 SYGVQD (reference sequence). This CDR3 has 16 amino acids. The ends were cut back, 2 bases at V and 4 bases at J, with 14 bases in the middle. The CDR3 DNA reads TGCGCCAGCAGTGAGGGGTGGGGGAGAGGCACCGGGGAGCTGTTTTTT. It is translated as CASSEGWGRGTGELFF.

The chain uses TRBV19 and TRBJ1-1; D may be TRBD1 (5 bases). This CDR3 comprises 15 residues. CDR1 is LNHDA, CDR2 SQIVND, per germline (reference sequence). The germline V and J ends were trimmed by 7 bases and 0 bases, with 15 bases remaining between them. This CDR3 reads CASNLQALMNTEAFF. The CDR3 DNA reads as TGTGCCAGTAACCTACAGGCATTAATGAACACTGAAGCTTTCTTT.

This rearrangement joins TRBV9 to TRBJ2-2; 7 nucleotides match TRBD1. V lost 4 bases and J lost 6; bases outside the gene matches: 21. CDR1 is SGDLS and CDR2 is YYNGEE in the germline V gene. This CDR3 comprises 19 residues. The CDR3 here is CASSRHSTGQATMSGELFF. CDR3 nucleotides: TGTGCCAGCAGCCGACATTCTACCGGACAGGCTACGATGTCCGGGGAGCTGTTTTTT.

This sequence joins TRBV28 and TRBJ1-2; a possible D gene is TRBD1 (5 bases). The V end lost 3 bases, the J end lost 4 bases, and 15 bases lay between the germline ends. Germline CDR1 reads MDHEN; CDR2 reads SYDVKM. The CDR3 spans 15 residues. CDR3 protein: CASSFTITGLYGYTF. The DNA for the CDR3 is TGTGCCAGCAGTTTCACGATAACAGGTCTCTATGGCTACACCTTC.

This chain uses TRBV6-6 with TRBJ1-5; no clear D. From germline, CDR1 is MNHNY and CDR2 SVGAGI (reference sequence). This CDR3 region has 12 residues. V was trimmed by 6 bases and J by 9 bases, leaving 12 bases between them. The CDR3 DNA reads as TGTGCCAGCAGCTTAACAGAAAGGCCCCAGCATTTT. Translation: CASSLTERPQHF.

Points on this clone: The sample has other DNA sequences that encode this CDR3 too. This chain's CDR3 is CASSLDYTDTQYF. CDR3 sequence (DNA): TGTGCCAGCAGCTTAGACTACACAGATACGCAGTATTTT. The V and J genes are TRBV7-3 and TRBJ2-3, with a tentative D call TRBD2 (5 bases). This CDR3 spans 13 amino acids. Trimming pared 2 bases from V and 2 bases from J, leaving 5 bases between. Germline-derived CDR1 and CDR2 are SGHTA and FQGTGA.

The chain combines TRBV29-1 with TRBJ1-1, with D perhaps matching TRBD1 (6 bases). With 7 bases removed from V and 5 bases from J, the gap between germline ends came to 17 bases. The CDR3 is made up of 13 amino acids. The V gene's germline CDR1 is SQVTM and CDR2 ANQGSEA. Written as DNA, the CDR3 is TGCAGCGCCTCGGTGACAGGTGAGACTGAAGCTTTCTTT. It encodes CSASVTGETEAFF.